The 15 T cell receptor beta chains below come from one sample, sequenced in a study of blood T cells in healthy people across ages. The authors ran a second PCR of about 7 to 11 cycles using a sample-barcoded 5' primer and a J-beta primer mix. In TCRdb, the 5' RACE reads were re-called with MiXCR into one record per CDR3 protein. Of about 970,000 distinct CDR3 sequences listed, roughly 47% are singletons. Source material: blood. The receptor source for this set is a woman in her sixties in good health.

This chain joins TRBV15 and TRBJ2-5; D may be TRBD2 (5 bases). The CDR3 runs 14 residues. The germline gives CDR1 LNHNV, CDR2 YYDKDF (reference sequence). With 6 bases removed from V and 2 bases from J, the gap between germline ends came to 13 bases. DNA for the CDR3: TGTGCCACCAGAGGCAGGACTCAACAAGAGACCCAGTACTTC. It is translated as CATRGRTQQETQYF.

This clonotype was counted only a few times. This chain joins TRBV20-1 and TRBJ2-7; D ambiguous. The CDR3 consists of 11 residues. CDR1 DFQATT and CDR2 SNEGSKA come from the germline V gene (reference sequence). V lost 3 bases to trimming and J lost 6 bases, with 9 bases between them. This CDR3 reads CSARAGSEQYF. The CDR3 DNA reads TGCAGTGCTAGGGCCGGATCCGAGCAGTACTTC.

This clonotype was detected a few times. The V and J genes are TRBV5-1 and TRBJ2-7; D possibly corresponds to TRBD2 (5 bases). Germline V gene data show CDR1 as SGHRS and CDR2 as YFSETQ. This CDR3 has 14 residues. Trimming took 3 bases from V and 5 from J, leaving 15 bases between them. The CDR3 nucleotides read TGCGCCAGCAGCTGGAGAGGTACGGAGGACGAGCAGTACTTC. This encodes CASSWRGTEDEQYF.

This clonotype has more than one count but fewer than ten. The CDR3 bases are TGCAGTGCTAGAGATGGGGGGAATCAGCCCCAGCATTTT. Translation gives CSARDGGNQPQHF. The chain uses TRBV20-1 and TRBJ1-5; D might be TRBD1 (5 bases). Trimming pared 0 bases from V and 4 bases from J, leaving 7 bases between. CDR3 length: 13 residues. CDR1 and CDR2 from the germline V gene are DFQATT and SNEGSKA (reference sequence).

The chain links TRBV5-6 to TRBJ2-4; tentative D call: TRBD1 (5 bases). The assigned J gene may be wrong: the sequence end matches TRBJ2-7 better. The CDR3 contains 16 residues. Germline CDR1 SGHDT, CDR2 YYEEEE. CDR3 in DNA: TGTGCCAGCAGCTTGGCGGCCCGCAGGGATGGGTACGAGCAGTACTTC. Encoded protein: CASSLAARRDGYEQYF.

In its sample, this clonotype was seen a few times. CDR3 sequence: CSVDPNTVYGYTF. CDR3 DNA: TGCAGCGTTGACCCGAATACCGTTTATGGCTACACCTTC. V and J are TRBV29-1 and TRBJ1-2, with D unresolved. The CDR3 totals 13 residues. Per germline, CDR1 SQVTM and CDR2 ANQGSEA. The V and J ends lost 3 bases and 5 bases respectively, with 13 bases between them.

This clonotype has more than one count but fewer than ten. The chain links TRBV6-5 to TRBJ2-5, with D maybe TRBD2 (5 bases). V was trimmed by 8 bases and J by 0 bases, leaving 10 bases between them. This CDR3 has 13 residues. Germline V gene lookup returns CDR1 MNHEY and CDR2 SVGAGI. The CDR3 sequence is CASGSVDQETQYF. For the CDR3, the DNA is TGTGCCAGCGGTAGCGTAGACCAAGAGACCCAGTACTTC.

This clonotype was detected only a few times. The rearrangement joins TRBV6-1 to TRBJ2-7, with D possibly matching TRBD2 (5 bases). V lost 5 bases and J lost 2, with 16 bases in between. The CDR3 spans 15 residues. Germline values: CDR1 MNHNS, CDR2 SASEGT. Here the CDR3 DNA reads TGTGCCAGCAGTCCCCAGGCGGGTGCCACCTACGAGCAGTACTTC. Translated: CASSPQAGATYEQYF.

Turning to this clonotype: A junction boundary mismatches the germline segment, possibly from a read error. The V and J genes are TRBV7-2 and TRBJ2-7, with D maybe TRBD1 (6 bases). Germline values: CDR1 SGHTA, CDR2 FQGNSA. The CDR3 has 16 residues. The chain's CDR3 is CAGSPGAGDPFAEQYF. The CDR3 DNA follows: TGTGCCGGCAGCCCGGGCGCAGGGGACCCCTTTGCCGAGCAGTACTTC.

A few counts support this clonotype. This chain uses TRBV28 with TRBJ2-5; D is uncertain. The J call may be mistaken, given a closer DNA end match to TRBJ2-7. The CDR3 covers 12 residues. Per the germline V gene, CDR1 is MDHEN and CDR2 is SYDVKM. The CDR3 DNA reads as TGTGCCAGCAGGGTCGGGCCCTACGAGCAGTACTTC. Translating it yields CASRVGPYEQYF.

The rearrangement joins TRBV15 to TRBJ2-3, with 9 nucleotides matching TRBD2. This CDR3 contains 17 residues. In germline, CDR1 is LNHNV, CDR2 YYDKDF (reference sequence). The V gene end was trimmed by 0 bases and the J gene end by 3 bases; junction bases not matched to a gene: 7. The CDR3 is CATSRDRELAGTDTQYF. CDR3 nucleotide sequence: TGTGCCACCAGCAGAGATAGGGAGCTAGCGGGGACAGATACGCAGTATTTT.

This clonotype was counted a few times. The chain links TRBV29-1 to TRBJ2-7, with 7 bases fitting TRBD2. V dropped 8 bases and J dropped 7; count of bases not matched to a gene: 11. Germline CDR1 SQVTM, CDR2 ANQGSEA. The CDR3 has 12 amino acids. In nucleotides, the CDR3 is TGCAGCCCCTGGGGGGGAGTATGGGAGCAGTACTTC. Encoded protein: CSPWGGVWEQYF.

This clonotype occurred a few times. This sequence joins TRBV6-6 and TRBJ2-3; no firm D call. The CDR3 runs 14 residues. Germline V gene data show CDR1 as MNHNY and CDR2 as SVGAGI (reference sequence). CDR3 loop: CAADPDGSAPTQYF. For the CDR3, the DNA is TGTGCTGCCGACCCGGACGGCTCCGCTCCTACGCAGTATTTT.

The genes are TRBV5-1 and TRBJ2-3, with D possibly TRBD2 on 6 matching bases. CDR1 and CDR2 (germline): SGHRS, YFSETQ. V was shortened by 7 bases and J by 5 bases, with 17 bases between the two germline ends. The CDR3 sequence is 14 residues long. CDR3 region: CASSMTSFGDTQYF. In nucleotides, the CDR3 is TGCGCCAGCTCAATGACTAGTTTCGGAGATACGCAGTATTTT.

The chain employs TRBV20-1 and TRBJ1-4, with TRBD1 as a possible D gene (6 bases). Trimming pared 3 bases from V and 8 bases from J, leaving 13 bases between. CDR3 length: 13 residues. The V gene's germline CDR1 is DFQATT and CDR2 SNEGSKA (reference sequence). In nucleotides, the CDR3 is TGCAGTGCTAGCAGGGGAGGGCGAGAAAAACTGTTTTTT. The encoded protein is CSASRGGREKLFF.